Listed below are T cell receptor beta chains from one sample, sequenced in a study of response to subunit inactivated influenza vaccine. TCRdb used MiXCR to reprocess the RT-PCR reads, holding one entry per CDR3 protein. The sample contains 630,000 or so distinct CDR3 sequences, more than 15% of which appear only once. This specimen consisted of PBMCs from blood, obtained 11 to 12 days after vaccination. These receptors were taken from a man in his fifties who received an inactivated influenza vaccine. Both conserved end residues are part of each CDR3. A D gene is named only where the DNA matches it firmly. Clone size is shown for a subset of rows, as once, few, many or a class of expanded clone.

J,size,D,V,DNA,CDR3
TRBJ2-1,few,-,TRBV2,TGTGCCAGCAACGGGGTCTCCTCCTACAATGAGCAGTTCTTC,CASNGVSSYNEQFF
TRBJ2-1,-,-,TRBV29-1,TGCAGGTACAGGTGGGCGGGAACCCCCTCCTACAATGAGCAGTTCTTC,CRYRWAGTPSYNEQFF
TRBJ2-3,few,TRBD2,TRBV12-3/TRBV12-4,TGTGCCAGCAGTTCCCAACAGCTGGGGGGGGTGGATACGCAGTATTTT,CASSSQQLGGVDTQYF
TRBJ2-3,-,-,TRBV5-6,TGTGCCAGCAGCTTACAGGGGAGGCCAGATACGCAGTATTTT,CASSLQGRPDTQYF
TRBJ1-3,many,-,TRBV7-2,TGTGCCAGCAGCCGACTCACCTCTGGAAACACCATATATTTT,CASSRLTSGNTIYF
TRBJ2-5,-,TRBD1,TRBV19,TGTGCCAGTAGTATGTCCGGGACAGAAGAGACCCAGTACTTC,CASSMSGTEETQYF
TRBJ2-7,many,-,TRBV7-9,TGTGCCAGCAGCTCTGGGCGACAGTCCTACGAGCAGTACTTC,CASSSGRQSYEQYF
TRBJ2-2,-,TRBD1,TRBV12-3/TRBV12-4,TGTGCCAGCAGGGACAGGGGATCCTCAGTCGGGGAGCTGTTTTTT,CASRDRGSSVGELFF
TRBJ2-1,-,-,TRBV4-1,TGCGCCAGCAGCCCCTTCGGAGACAGCTCCTACAATGAGCAGTTCTTC,CASSPFGDSSYNEQFF
TRBJ1-3,many,-,TRBV4-3,TGCGCCAGCAGCCGGACGGGCTCTGGAAACACCATATATTTT,CASSRTGSGNTIYF
TRBJ2-4,few,-,TRBV24-1,TGTGCCACCAGTGACGGGAGTCTAGCCAAAAACATTCAGTACTTC,CATSDGSLAKNIQYF
TRBJ2-7,-,-,TRBV7-6,TGTGCCAGCAGCCTCTATGGGGAGAACTACGAGCAGTACTTC,CASSLYGENYEQYF
TRBJ2-1,-,-,TRBV30,TGTGCCTGGAGTGTATCGGGGGCAGGTGAGCAGTTCTTC,CAWSVSGAGEQFF
TRBJ1-1,few,-,TRBV5-6,TGTGCCAGCAGCTTGGCCCAACTCATCACTGAAGCTTTCTTT,CASSLAQLITEAFF
TRBJ2-3,-,TRBD2,TRBV2,TGTGCCAGCAGTGGCGGGACTAGCGGGGGCACAGATACGCAGTATTTT,CASSGGTSGGTDTQYF
TRBJ1-5,few,-,TRBV19,TGTGCCAGTAGTATGCCAGGTCGAGGCAATCAGCCCCAGCATTTT,CASSMPGRGNQPQHF
TRBJ2-7,-,-,TRBV19,TGTGCCAGTAGTATATCTGGGATACCGTCGTACGAGCAGTACTTC,CASSISGIPSYEQYF
TRBJ2-1,many,TRBD1,TRBV7-9,TGTGCCAGCAGCTTTATCCCGAGAGGGGACAGGTTCTTC,CASSFIPRGDRFF
TRBJ1-5,few,-,TRBV12-3/TRBV12-4,TGTGCCAGTGTGGTGGACAGCTATAGCAATCAGCCCCAGCATTTT,CASVVDSYSNQPQHF
TRBJ2-3,few,-,TRBV5-1,TGCGCCAGCAGCCAGGCTCTTTTCGGCACAGATACGCAGTATTTT,CASSQALFGTDTQYF
TRBJ1-1,-,-,TRBV10-3,TGTGCCATCAGCGCCAGGGAGGAGAGCACTGAAGCTTTCTTT,CAISAREESTEAFF
TRBJ2-4,few,-,TRBV12-3/TRBV12-4,TGTGCCAGCAGTTTCCGAGCTGTAGCCAAAAACATTCAGTACTTC,CASSFRAVAKNIQYF
TRBJ2-7,few,-,TRBV10-3,TGTGCCATCAGTGAGTCAGGGGACAACCACGAGCAGTACTTC,CAISESGDNHEQYF
TRBJ2-1,many,-,TRBV12-3/TRBV12-4,TGTGCCAGCAGTTCTTTAGGGGGTGAGCAGTTCTTC,CASSSLGGEQFF
TRBJ1-1,few,TRBD1,TRBV6-1,TGTGCCAGCACTACCAGGGGGGGGAACACTGAAGCTTTCTTT,CASTTRGGNTEAFF
TRBJ2-2,-,TRBD1,TRBV7-9,TGTGCCAGCAGCTTATTGACAGGGACGGGCACCGGGGAGCTGTTTTTT,CASSLLTGTGTGELFF
TRBJ2-1,many,-,TRBV20-1,TGCAGTGCTAACCGGGACTTCTCACATGAGCAGTTCTTC,CSANRDFSHEQFF
TRBJ2-7,-,-,TRBV27,TGTGCCAGCAGTTTACTTGCCGGGACACCGTCCTACGAGCAGTACTTC,CASSLLAGTPSYEQYF
TRBJ2-1,-,TRBD2,TRBV20-1,TGCAGTGCCTATGGGACTAGCACTAAAAATGAGCAGTTCTTC,CSAYGTSTKNEQFF
TRBJ2-1,-,-,TRBV7-3,TGTGCCAGCAGCTTCGGGGACCCGAGGTCCTACAATGAGCAGTTCTTC,CASSFGDPRSYNEQFF
TRBJ2-2,few,TRBD1,TRBV2,TGTGCCAGCTTACCCGGGACAGGAGGGGAGCTGTTTTTT,CASLPGTGGELFF
TRBJ1-2,-,TRBD1,TRBV12-3/TRBV12-4,TGTGCCAGCAGTTTATCTCCAGGGGGGGCTGGCGATGGCTACACCTTC,CASSLSPGGAGDGYTF
TRBJ2-7,few,TRBD1,TRBV6-1,TGTGCCAGCGCGAAGGGACAGGGACACTACGAGCAGTACTTC,CASAKGQGHYEQYF
TRBJ2-5,-,-,TRBV4-2,TGTGCCAGCAGCCAGACACCCGAGGAGACCCAGTACTTC,CASSQTPEETQYF
TRBJ2-3,-,TRBD1,TRBV28,TGTGCCAGCAGCCCCTCGCGGACAGGCAATACGCAGTATTTT,CASSPSRTGNTQYF
TRBJ2-2,-,TRBD1,TRBV25-1,TGTGCCAGCAGCAAGCGGGACAGGGTCTCCGGGGAGCTGTTTTTT,CASSKRDRVSGELFF
TRBJ2-5,few,-,TRBV3-1,TGTGCCAGCAGCCAACGGACAGTGAAAGAGACCCAGTACTTC,CASSQRTVKETQYF
TRBJ2-7,-,TRBD2,TRBV20-1,TGCAGTGCTAGAGTGGCGGGAGGATTCTACGAGCAGTACTTC,CSARVAGGFYEQYF
TRBJ1-2,few,TRBD1,TRBV7-3,TGTGCCAGCAGCCAACAGGGGAGTAGTGGCTACACCTTC,CASSQQGSSGYTF
TRBJ2-7,-,-,TRBV7-2,TGTGCCAGCAGCTCACAGAGGGTTGAGCAGTACTTC,CASSSQRVEQYF
TRBJ2-1,-,-,TRBV20-1,TGCAGTGCCACTGAAGGCTCCTACAATGAGCAGTTCTTC,CSATEGSYNEQFF
TRBJ2-4,-,-,TRBV28,TGTGCCAGCAGCGCCAAAGGGACACGGGAAAACATTCAGTACTTC,CASSAKGTRENIQYF
TRBJ2-5,few,-,TRBV28,TGTGCCAACCGGGGGGCCGGAGAGACCCAGTACTTC,CANRGAGETQYF
TRBJ2-5,-,-,TRBV7-2,TGTGCCAGCAGCCGCGGGGTCCGGGAGACCCAGTACTTC,CASSRGVRETQYF
TRBJ2-1,many,TRBD2,TRBV20-1,TGCAGTGCCCTGAGCGGGAGGGCCTACAATGAGCAGTTCTTC,CSALSGRAYNEQFF
TRBJ2-2,-,TRBD2,TRBV4-3,TGCGCCAGCAGCCAACAAACTAGCGGGGTTGATGGCCTGTTTTTT,CASSQQTSGVDGLFF
TRBJ1-4,-,-,TRBV18,TGTGCCAGCTCACCGAACCACAGGGCTGGGGAAAAACTGTTTTTT,CASSPNHRAGEKLFF